These T cell receptor beta chains were read from a single sample in a study. TCRdb re-analysed the RT-PCR reads in MiXCR, keeping a single row per CDR3 protein. The sample holds 550,000 to 750,000 distinct CDR3 sequences, approximately 14% seen once. Source material: memory CD4+ T cells from blood. The receptor set was obtained from a female donor in good health, serving as a healthy control. CDR3s include the opening cysteine and the closing phenylalanine or tryptophan. Each record gives: V gene, D gene, J gene, clone size, CDR3 DNA, CDR3 protein. A D gene is named only where the DNA matches it firmly. Clone sizes are given selectively: once, few, many, or a class where the clone is expanded.

v_gene: TRBV12-3/TRBV12-4
d_gene: .
j_gene: TRBJ2-7
abundance: many
CDR3nt: TGTGCCAGCAGTTTTGACCGAACCTACGAGCAGTACTTC
CDR3aa: CASSFDRTYEQYF

v_gene: TRBV28
d_gene: TRBD2
j_gene: TRBJ2-7
abundance: many
CDR3nt: TGTGCCAGCGCTATACTAGCGGGAGTAGATTACGAGCAGTACTTC
CDR3aa: CASAILAGVDYEQYF

v_gene: TRBV5-1
d_gene: .
j_gene: TRBJ1-1
abundance: .
CDR3nt: TGCGCCAGCAGCTTACTTGATAGAGCGTACACTGAAGCTTTCTTT
CDR3aa: CASSLLDRAYTEAFF

v_gene: TRBV27
d_gene: .
j_gene: TRBJ2-7
abundance: .
CDR3nt: TGTGCCAGCAGTCCACAGTCGAGCTCCTACGAGCAGTACTTC
CDR3aa: CASSPQSSSYEQYF

v_gene: TRBV5-5
d_gene: .
j_gene: TRBJ2-6
abundance: few
CDR3nt: TGTGCCAGCAGCGCTGCAGGGGTCTCTGGGGCCAACGTCCTGACTTTC
CDR3aa: CASSAAGVSGANVLTF

v_gene: TRBV18
d_gene: TRBD1
j_gene: TRBJ2-3
abundance: .
CDR3nt: TGTGCCAGCTCACCGGGACAGGGGGCGATAGATACGCAGTATTTT
CDR3aa: CASSPGQGAIDTQYF

v_gene: TRBV20-1
d_gene: TRBD1
j_gene: TRBJ1-5
abundance: .
CDR3nt: TGCAGTGCCGGACAGGGGGCCACTCAGCCCCAGCATTTT
CDR3aa: CSAGQGATQPQHF

v_gene: TRBV7-2
d_gene: TRBD2
j_gene: TRBJ2-2
abundance: many
CDR3nt: TGTGCCAGCAGCTCCGGACTAGCGGGAGTCACCGGGGAGCTGTTTTTT
CDR3aa: CASSSGLAGVTGELFF

v_gene: TRBV5-1
d_gene: TRBD1
j_gene: TRBJ1-2
abundance: .
CDR3nt: TGCGCCAGCAGCCCGGACAGGGGGGACCTAGACGGCTACACCTTC
CDR3aa: CASSPDRGDLDGYTF

v_gene: TRBV6-1
d_gene: .
j_gene: TRBJ1-5
abundance: many
CDR3nt: TGTGCCAGCAGGATGGACGGGAATCAGCCCCAGCATTTT
CDR3aa: CASRMDGNQPQHF

v_gene: TRBV19
d_gene: TRBD2
j_gene: TRBJ2-7
abundance: .
CDR3nt: TGTGCCAGTAGTATGGGCGGGGGAGCCTCCTACGAGCAGTACTTC
CDR3aa: CASSMGGGASYEQYF

v_gene: TRBV7-9
d_gene: TRBD2
j_gene: TRBJ2-5
abundance: many
CDR3nt: TGTGCCAGCAGCTTAGTGGCGGGAGTATTAGAGACCCAGTACTTC
CDR3aa: CASSLVAGVLETQYF

v_gene: TRBV29-1
d_gene: TRBD2
j_gene: TRBJ2-1
abundance: many
CDR3nt: TGCAGCGTTGCGGGACTAGCGGGAGGGGAGCAGTTCTTC
CDR3aa: CSVAGLAGGEQFF

v_gene: TRBV20-1
d_gene: .
j_gene: TRBJ1-1
abundance: few
CDR3nt: TGCAGTGCTGAGGAGGGACCGACTGAAGCTTTCTTT
CDR3aa: CSAEEGPTEAFF

v_gene: TRBV4-1
d_gene: .
j_gene: TRBJ2-1
abundance: few
CDR3nt: TGCGCCAGCAGCCAAGTTCCAACACCCGGCTCCTACAATGAGCAGTTCTTC
CDR3aa: CASSQVPTPGSYNEQFF

v_gene: TRBV5-4
d_gene: .
j_gene: TRBJ1-4
abundance: .
CDR3nt: TGTGCCAGCAGCCGATGGACCGAAGAAAAACTGTTTTTT
CDR3aa: CASSRWTEEKLFF

v_gene: TRBV12-3/TRBV12-4
d_gene: TRBD2
j_gene: TRBJ2-1
abundance: few
CDR3nt: TGTGCCAGCAGTAGCGGGAGAGTTGACAATGAGCAGTTCTTC
CDR3aa: CASSSGRVDNEQFF

v_gene: TRBV27
d_gene: TRBD1
j_gene: TRBJ1-2
abundance: .
CDR3nt: TGTGCCAGCAGTTCGACAGGGAGGGACTATGGCTACACCTTC
CDR3aa: CASSSTGRDYGYTF

v_gene: TRBV28
d_gene: .
j_gene: TRBJ2-7
abundance: .
CDR3nt: TGTGCCAGCAGTTTCGACCTAAAGACCTACGAGCAGTACTTC
CDR3aa: CASSFDLKTYEQYF

v_gene: TRBV20-1
d_gene: .
j_gene: TRBJ1-1
abundance: .
CDR3nt: TGCAGTGCTACTAGCCCGAACACTGAAGCTTTCTTT
CDR3aa: CSATSPNTEAFF

v_gene: TRBV5-5
d_gene: TRBD2
j_gene: TRBJ2-1
abundance: many
CDR3nt: TGTGCCAGCAGCCGGACTAGCGGGGGGGACAATGAGCAGTTCTTC
CDR3aa: CASSRTSGGDNEQFF

v_gene: TRBV4-2
d_gene: TRBD2
j_gene: TRBJ2-5
abundance: many
CDR3nt: TGTGCCAGCAGCCAAGATCGACTAGCAGAGACCCAGTACTTC
CDR3aa: CASSQDRLAETQYF

v_gene: TRBV20-1
d_gene: TRBD2
j_gene: TRBJ2-1
abundance: many
CDR3nt: TGCAGTGCTAGAGATTACGGGAGGGCCTCCTACAATGAGCAGTTCTTC
CDR3aa: CSARDYGRASYNEQFF

v_gene: TRBV7-2
d_gene: TRBD2
j_gene: TRBJ2-7
abundance: few
CDR3nt: TGTGCCAGCAGCTTAGCGTCTAGCGGGAGCGGCTACGAGCAGTACTTC
CDR3aa: CASSLASSGSGYEQYF

v_gene: TRBV24-1
d_gene: .
j_gene: TRBJ2-7
abundance: .
CDR3nt: TGTGCCACCAGTGACGGCTCCTACGAGCAGTACTTC
CDR3aa: CATSDGSYEQYF

v_gene: TRBV6-4
d_gene: .
j_gene: TRBJ2-2
abundance: few
CDR3nt: TGTGCCAGCAGTGAATTGGCGGGGACCGGGGAGCTGTTTTTT
CDR3aa: CASSELAGTGELFF

v_gene: TRBV6-5
d_gene: .
j_gene: TRBJ1-1
abundance: .
CDR3nt: TGTGCCAGCAGTCTCTACCGAGGGCACACTGAAGCTTTCTTT
CDR3aa: CASSLYRGHTEAFF

v_gene: TRBV3-1
d_gene: .
j_gene: TRBJ1-1
abundance: few
CDR3nt: TGTGCCAGCAGCCAAGGTGGAGGGATAAACACTGAAGCTTTCTTT
CDR3aa: CASSQGGGINTEAFF

v_gene: TRBV6-5
d_gene: TRBD1
j_gene: TRBJ1-1
abundance: .
CDR3nt: TGTGCCAGCAGTGAGACAGGGGGTGCCACTGAAGCTTTCTTT
CDR3aa: CASSETGGATEAFF

v_gene: TRBV7-2
d_gene: TRBD1
j_gene: TRBJ2-7
abundance: few
CDR3nt: TGTGCCAGCAGCGTCGGACAGGGTGTAGGCGAGCAGTACTTC
CDR3aa: CASSVGQGVGEQYF

v_gene: TRBV3-1
d_gene: TRBD1
j_gene: TRBJ1-6
abundance: .
CDR3nt: TGTGCCAGCAGCCACCGGGACAGGGTCACTTCACCCCTCCACTTT
CDR3aa: CASSHRDRVTSPLHF

v_gene: TRBV5-1
d_gene: TRBD2
j_gene: TRBJ2-7
abundance: .
CDR3nt: TGCGCCAGCAGCTTGATGGGACTAGCGTTGGGCTCCTACGAGCAGTACTTC
CDR3aa: CASSLMGLALGSYEQYF

v_gene: TRBV5-1
d_gene: .
j_gene: TRBJ2-5
abundance: few
CDR3nt: TGCGCCAGCAGCGGGACACAGGAAGAGACCCAGTACTTC
CDR3aa: CASSGTQEETQYF

v_gene: TRBV2
d_gene: .
j_gene: TRBJ2-5
abundance: .
CDR3nt: TGTGCCAGCAGTCCGGCGCAGGCTTGGGAGACCCAGTACTTC
CDR3aa: CASSPAQAWETQYF

v_gene: TRBV7-7
d_gene: TRBD1
j_gene: TRBJ2-3
abundance: .
CDR3nt: TGTGCTAGCAGTCCTGGGACAGGGAGTAGCACAGATACGCAGTATTTT
CDR3aa: CASSPGTGSSTDTQYF

v_gene: TRBV19
d_gene: .
j_gene: TRBJ2-1
abundance: .
CDR3nt: TGTGCCAGTAATCGGGACGCGGACGATGAGCAGTTCTTC
CDR3aa: CASNRDADDEQFF

v_gene: TRBV7-9
d_gene: .
j_gene: TRBJ2-3
abundance: few
CDR3nt: TGTGCCAGCAGCTTATTCGTTAGGGTCACAGATACGCAGTATTTT
CDR3aa: CASSLFVRVTDTQYF

v_gene: TRBV7-2
d_gene: .
j_gene: TRBJ2-5
abundance: few
CDR3nt: TGTGCCAGCAGCTTAGAGTACTTGCAAGAGACCCAGTATTTC
CDR3aa: CASSLEYLQETQYF

v_gene: TRBV3-1
d_gene: TRBD2
j_gene: TRBJ2-3
abundance: .
CDR3nt: TGTGCCAGCAGCCACGGGACTAGCGGGGGCAACAGGAGGCAGTATTTT
CDR3aa: CASSHGTSGGNRRQYF

v_gene: TRBV5-1
d_gene: .
j_gene: TRBJ2-1
abundance: many
CDR3nt: TGCGCCAGCAGCTCGACTAGTTTGGAAGGGTACAATGAGCAGTTCTTC
CDR3aa: CASSSTSLEGYNEQFF

v_gene: TRBV7-8
d_gene: .
j_gene: TRBJ2-3
abundance: many
CDR3nt: TGTGCCAGCAGCTTACCGAGGGGGAGGGCCGAGGGAAGCACAGATACGCAGTATTTT
CDR3aa: CASSLPRGRAEGSTDTQYF

v_gene: TRBV5-1
d_gene: .
j_gene: TRBJ2-3
abundance: .
CDR3nt: TGCGCCAGCAGCTTGGGGACAGCTTACACAGATACGCAGTATTTT
CDR3aa: CASSLGTAYTDTQYF

v_gene: TRBV20-1
d_gene: TRBD2
j_gene: TRBJ2-1
abundance: few
CDR3nt: TGCAGTGCTAGACCGATTGGACTAGCGACGTACAATGAGCAGTTCTTC
CDR3aa: CSARPIGLATYNEQFF

v_gene: TRBV19
d_gene: TRBD1
j_gene: TRBJ1-2
abundance: .
CDR3nt: TGTGCCAGTATTCATACGACAGGGGGCTACTATGGCTACACCTTC
CDR3aa: CASIHTTGGYYGYTF

v_gene: TRBV12-3/TRBV12-4
d_gene: .
j_gene: TRBJ1-2
abundance: .
CDR3nt: TGTGCCAGCAGTTTATCCGGTGTGGGAACCAGAGTCTATGGCTACACCTTC
CDR3aa: CASSLSGVGTRVYGYTF

v_gene: TRBV6-5
d_gene: .
j_gene: TRBJ2-2
abundance: many
CDR3nt: TGTGCCAGCAGTTACAAGGGGGACACCGGGGAGCTGTTTTTT
CDR3aa: CASSYKGDTGELFF